A single sample is the source of the 13 T cell receptor beta chains below, sequenced in a study of blood T cell repertoires in COVID-19. The table came from immunoSEQ multiplex PCR; TCRdb's copy has only in-frame clones and leaves some out. The sample carries roughly 200,000 clones, approximately 81% recorded once. Sequenced sample: peripheral blood. These receptors originate from a person aged 65 to 79 with COVID-19, enrolled during active disease.

This clone was counted a single time. The chain employs TRBV19 and TRBJ2-2; TRBD1 matches 10 bases. Germline CDR1 reads LNHDA; CDR2 reads SQIVND (reference sequence). V was clipped by 5 bases and J by 5 bases; unmatched bases: 11. This CDR3 comprises 17 residues. The CDR3 protein is CASSASLDRGRTGELFF. Written as DNA, the CDR3 is TGTGCCAGTAGTGCCTCTTTAGACAGGGGGCGTACCGGGGAGCTGTTTTTT.

V is TRBV3-1 (or the pseudogene TRBV3-2) and J is TRBJ2-7, with a possible D match to TRBD2 (6 bases). Per germline, CDR1 LGHDT and CDR2 YNNKEL (reference sequence). Trimming took 4 bases from V and 6 from J, leaving 28 bases between them. CDR3 size: 18 residues. The CDR3, as DNA: TGTGCCAGCAGCCGGACGGGAGCGGCTAGGGAGGCGAGCCTCGAGCAGTACTTC. As protein: CASSRTGAAREASLEQYF.

The V gene is TRBV5-1, the J gene TRBJ2-7, with 8 bases aligning to TRBD1. Germline loops: CDR1 SGHRS, CDR2 YFSETQ. The length of the CDR3 is 15 residues. V gave up 4 bases and J gave up 5 bases; unmatched junction bases: 11. Here the CDR3 reads CASSPDGQGPDEQYF. The CDR3 nucleotides are TGCGCCAGCAGCCCTGACGGACAGGGCCCCGACGAGCAGTACTTC.

This sequence joins TRBV19 and TRBJ2-3; the match to TRBD1 covers 8 bases. There are 16 residues in the CDR3. The V and J ends lost 6 bases and 2 bases, in that order; junction bases with no gene match: 10. Germline CDR1 is LNHDA and CDR2 is SQIVND (reference sequence). This CDR3 is CASRRRTGPNTDTQYF. CDR3 bases: TGTGCCAGTAGGAGAAGGACAGGGCCGAACACAGATACGCAGTATTTT.

This chain connects TRBV18 to TRBJ1-1, with 12 bases that match TRBD1. CDR3 length equals 15 residues. V trimming: 2 bases; J trimming: 6 bases; junction bases outside the gene matches: 4. Germline V CDR1 and CDR2: KGHSH, LQKENI. The CDR3 sequence: CASSPGTGGASEAFF. The DNA for the CDR3 is TGTGCCAGCTCACCAGGGACAGGGGGCGCGTCTGAAGCTTTCTTT.

V is TRBV11-3 and J is TRBJ2-1; weak D call: TRBD1 (6 bases). There are 15 residues in the CDR3. The V gene's germline CDR1 is SGHNT and CDR2 YENEEA. V dropped 1 base and J dropped 7 bases, with 14 bases sitting between them. CDR3 residues: CASSLGDDRLNEQFF. The CDR3 region has the DNA TGTGCCAGCAGCTTAGGTGACGACAGGTTAAATGAGCAGTTCTTC.

This sequence joins TRBV19 and TRBJ2-1, with TRBD2 as a possible D gene (6 bases). Trimming left V 4 bases short and J 0 bases short, with 10 bases between. Germline loops: CDR1 LNHDA, CDR2 SQIVND (reference sequence). CDR3 length equals 15 residues. CDR3 bases: TGTGCCAGTAGTAATGGGGGGATCTCCTACAATGAGCAGTTCTTC. Protein sequence: CASSNGGISYNEQFF.

V usage is TRBV5-4 and J usage is TRBJ1-6, with D perhaps TRBD1 (5 bases). Trimming cost V 1 base and J 9 bases, with 14 bases left between them. Per the germline V gene, CDR1 is SGHNT and CDR2 is YYREEE (reference sequence). The CDR3 spans 15 residues. The CDR3 protein is CASSLKGVSVSPLHF. The CDR3 nucleotides are TGTGCCAGCAGCTTGAAAGGGGTTTCCGTTTCACCCCTCCACTTT.

CDR3: CASSFGGTGSYEQYF. DNA of the CDR3: TGCGCCAGCAGCTTTGGTGGGACAGGCTCCTACGAGCAGTACTTC. This chain joins TRBV5-1 and TRBJ2-7; 8 bases are shared with TRBD1. Looked up from germline, CDR1 is SGHRS and CDR2 is YFSETQ. CDR3 length equals 15 residues. The ends lost 2 bases at V and 0 bases at J; junction bases unmatched: 4.

The chain employs TRBV5-4 and TRBJ2-3; no reliable D call. Trimming stripped 6 bases from V and 4 bases from J, with 15 bases between. CDR3 length: 14 amino acids. Germline CDR1 and CDR2: SGHNT and YYREEE (reference sequence). CDR3 region: CASNTPLRADTQYF. In DNA form, the CDR3 reads TGTGCCAGCAACACCCCTCTTCGGGCAGATACGCAGTATTTT.

This chain joins TRBV21-1 and TRBJ2-1; the table names TRBD2, a call not compared with the DNA. TRBV21-1 is shown as a pseudogene. The CDR3 extends over 14 amino acids. The CDR3, as DNA: TGTGCCAGCGCACCCCCGCCTACTATCAATGAGCAGTTCTTC. This gives the protein CASAPPPTINEQFF.

The chain joins TRBV11-2 to TRBJ2-6, with a tentative D call TRBD2 (6 bases). The V gene's germline CDR1 is SGHAT and CDR2 FQNNGV. The length of the CDR3 is 16 residues. The V end was cut by 2 bases, the J end by 3 bases, with 11 bases between. CDR3 bases: TGTGCCAGCAGCTTACTGGGGGGACGTGGGGCCAACGTCCTGACTTTC. This translates into CASSLLGGRGANVLTF.

Of note for this clone: The same CDR3 arises from other DNA sequences in this sample as well. This rearrangement joins TRBV28 to TRBJ1-5, with TRBD1 as a possible D gene (6 bases). V lost 2 bases to trimming and J lost 7 bases, with 12 bases between them. The germline V gene encodes CDR1 MDHEN and CDR2 SYDVKM. The CDR3 covers 14 residues. CDR3 residues: CASSLRGFGQPQHF. CDR3 DNA: TGTGCCAGCAGTTTAAGGGGGTTCGGACAGCCCCAGCATTTT.